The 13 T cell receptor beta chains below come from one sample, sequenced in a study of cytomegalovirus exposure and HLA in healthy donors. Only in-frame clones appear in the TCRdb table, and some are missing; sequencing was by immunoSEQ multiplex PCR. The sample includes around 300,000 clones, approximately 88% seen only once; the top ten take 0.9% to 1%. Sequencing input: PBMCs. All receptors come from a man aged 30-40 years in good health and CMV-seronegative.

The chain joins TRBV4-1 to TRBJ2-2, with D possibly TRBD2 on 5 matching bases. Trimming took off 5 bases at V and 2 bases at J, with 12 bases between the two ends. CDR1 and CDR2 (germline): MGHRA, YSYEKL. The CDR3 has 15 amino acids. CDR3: CASSARTGNTGELFF. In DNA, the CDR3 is TGCGCCAGCAGCGCCCGGACGGGAAACACCGGGGAGCTGTTTTTT.

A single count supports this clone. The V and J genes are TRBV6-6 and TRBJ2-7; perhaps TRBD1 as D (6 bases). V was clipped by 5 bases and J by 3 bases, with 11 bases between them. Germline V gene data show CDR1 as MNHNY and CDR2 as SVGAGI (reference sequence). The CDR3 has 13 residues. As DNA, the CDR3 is TGTGCCAGCAGTATTCAGGGACACTACGAGCAGTACTTC. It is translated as CASSIQGHYEQYF.

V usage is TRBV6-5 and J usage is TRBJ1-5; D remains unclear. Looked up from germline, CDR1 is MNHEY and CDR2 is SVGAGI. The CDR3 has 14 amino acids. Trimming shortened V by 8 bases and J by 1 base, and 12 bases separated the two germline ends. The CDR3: CASHAGGSNQPQHF. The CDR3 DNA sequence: TGTGCCAGCCATGCCGGCGGGAGCAATCAGCCCCAGCATTTT.

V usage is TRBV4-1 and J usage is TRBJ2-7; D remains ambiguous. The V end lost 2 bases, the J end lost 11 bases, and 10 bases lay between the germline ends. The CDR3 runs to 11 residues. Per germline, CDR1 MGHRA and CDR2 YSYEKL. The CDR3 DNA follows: TGCGCCAGCAGCCAACATGAGAGGAAGTACTTC. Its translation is CASSQHERKYF.

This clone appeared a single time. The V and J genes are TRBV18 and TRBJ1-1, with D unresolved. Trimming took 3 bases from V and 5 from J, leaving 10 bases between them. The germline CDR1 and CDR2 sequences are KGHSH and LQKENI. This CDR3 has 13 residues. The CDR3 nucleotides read TGTGCCAGCTCACCCACGGTACAGACTGAAGCTTTCTTT. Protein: CASSPTVQTEAFF.

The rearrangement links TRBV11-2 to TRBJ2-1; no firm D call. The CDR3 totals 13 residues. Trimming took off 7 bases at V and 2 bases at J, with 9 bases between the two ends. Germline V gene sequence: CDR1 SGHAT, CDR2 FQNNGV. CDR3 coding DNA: TGTGCCAGCACCCGAGGTGCCTACAATGAGCAGTTCTTC. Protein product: CASTRGAYNEQFF.

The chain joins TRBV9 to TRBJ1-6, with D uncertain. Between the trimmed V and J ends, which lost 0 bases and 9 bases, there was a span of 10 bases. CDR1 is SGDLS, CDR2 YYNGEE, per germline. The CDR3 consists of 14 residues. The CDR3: CASSVGGFGSPLHF. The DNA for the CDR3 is TGTGCCAGCAGCGTAGGAGGGTTTGGTTCACCCCTCCACTTT. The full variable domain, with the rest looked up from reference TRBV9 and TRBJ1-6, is DSGVTQTPKHLITATGQRVTLRCSPRSGDLSVYWYQQSLDQGLQFLIQYYNGEERAKGNILERFSAQQFPDLHSELNLSSLELGDSALYFCASSVGGFGSPLHFGNGTRLTVT.

The CDR3 is CASSDSWEGGGYTF. CDR3 DNA: TGTGCCAGCAGTGACTCGTGGGAAGGAGGGGGCTACACCTTC. The chain couples TRBV6-4 to TRBJ1-2, with D hard to call. Looked up from germline, CDR1 is MRHNA and CDR2 is SNTAGT. This CDR3 has 14 residues. Between the trimmed V and J ends, which lost 0 bases and 8 bases, there was a span of 13 bases.

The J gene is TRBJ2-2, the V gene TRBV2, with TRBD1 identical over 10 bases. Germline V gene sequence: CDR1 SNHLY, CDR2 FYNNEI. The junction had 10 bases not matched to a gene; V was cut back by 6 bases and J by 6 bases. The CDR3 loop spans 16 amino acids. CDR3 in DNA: TGTGCCAGCAGGGATCCCGGGACAGGGGAGTCCGGGGAGCTGTTTTTT. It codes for CASRDPGTGESGELFF.

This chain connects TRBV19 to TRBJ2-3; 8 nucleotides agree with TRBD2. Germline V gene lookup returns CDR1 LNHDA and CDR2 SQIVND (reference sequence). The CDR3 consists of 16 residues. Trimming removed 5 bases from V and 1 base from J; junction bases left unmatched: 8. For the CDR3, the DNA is TGTGCCAGTAGTCCCGGGAGCGGGGGAGGCACAGATACGCAGTATTTT. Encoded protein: CASSPGSGGGTDTQYF.

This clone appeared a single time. CDR3 coding DNA: TGCGCCAGCAGCTTCCCAGGGGGCGGCTCTGGGGCCAACGTCCTGACTTTC. Its translation is CASSFPGGGSGANVLTF. V and J are TRBV5-1 and TRBJ2-6; 8 nucleotides agree with TRBD1. Germline V CDR1 and CDR2: SGHRS, YFSETQ. V shed 2 bases, J shed 0 bases, and the junction held 4 bases outside the gene matches. This CDR3 comprises 17 residues.

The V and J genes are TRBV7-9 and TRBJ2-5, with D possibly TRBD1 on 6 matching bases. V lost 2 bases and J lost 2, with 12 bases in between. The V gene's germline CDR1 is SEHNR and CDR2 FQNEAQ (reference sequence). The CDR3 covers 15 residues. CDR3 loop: CASSLRWTEQETQYF. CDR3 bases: TGTGCCAGCAGCTTAAGGTGGACAGAACAAGAGACCCAGTACTTC.

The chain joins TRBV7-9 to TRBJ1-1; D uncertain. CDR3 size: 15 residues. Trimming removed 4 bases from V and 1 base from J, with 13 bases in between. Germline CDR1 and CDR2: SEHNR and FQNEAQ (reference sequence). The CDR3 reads CASSSPGQWNTEAFF. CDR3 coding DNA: TGTGCCAGCAGCTCTCCGGGTCAGTGGAACACTGAAGCTTTCTTT. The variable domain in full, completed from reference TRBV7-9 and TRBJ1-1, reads DTGVSQNPRHKITKRGQNVTFRCDPISEHNRLYWYRQTLGQGPEFLTYFQNEAQLEKSRLLSDRFSAERPKGSFSTLEIQRTEQGDSAMYLCASSSPGQWNTEAFFGQGTRLTVV.